This TCR beta chain came from a study of blood T cell repertoires in COVID-19. As for the study in general: The United States, Italy and Spain provided the acute and convalescent COVID-19 samples. PBMCs, B-cell-depleted T cells, or T cells provided the cDNA or gDNA that made up the material.

V was pared by 0 bases and J by 1 base, with 5 bases between. This CDR3 comprises 14 residues. The V gene's germline CDR1 is LGHNA and CDR2 YSLEER. Authors' processing steps: The authors estimated nucleated cell counts from reference gene primer amplification. Only in-frame clones appear in the TCRdb table, and some are missing; sequencing was by immunoSEQ multiplex PCR. The V and J calls and clone size were taken over from that table, and D and trimming were inferred from the DNA. The sample holds some 180,000 clones; around 82% are singletons and the top ten take about 19%. This TCR was sampled from a woman between 65 and 79 years old who had recovered from COVID-19. This chain joins TRBV4-3 and TRBJ2-3; D call uncertain. Source material: peripheral blood. The CDR3, as DNA: TGCGCCAGCAGCCAAGAGGCGGGCACAGATACGCAGTATTTT. The encoded protein is CASSQEAGTDTQYF.